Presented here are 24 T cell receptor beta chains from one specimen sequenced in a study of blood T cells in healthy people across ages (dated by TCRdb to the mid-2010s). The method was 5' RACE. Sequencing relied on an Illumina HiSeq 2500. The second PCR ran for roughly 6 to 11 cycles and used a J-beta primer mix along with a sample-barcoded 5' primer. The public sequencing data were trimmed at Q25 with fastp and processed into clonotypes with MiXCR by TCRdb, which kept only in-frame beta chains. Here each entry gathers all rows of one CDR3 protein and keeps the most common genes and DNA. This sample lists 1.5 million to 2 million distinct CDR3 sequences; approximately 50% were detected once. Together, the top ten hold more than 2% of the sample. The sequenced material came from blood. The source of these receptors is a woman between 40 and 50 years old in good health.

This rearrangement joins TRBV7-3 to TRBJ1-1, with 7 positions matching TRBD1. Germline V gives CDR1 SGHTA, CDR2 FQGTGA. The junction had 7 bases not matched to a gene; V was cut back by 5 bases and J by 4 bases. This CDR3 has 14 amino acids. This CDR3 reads CASSQQGKGTEAFF. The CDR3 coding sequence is TGTGCCAGCAGCCAACAGGGGAAAGGCACTGAAGCTTTCTTT.

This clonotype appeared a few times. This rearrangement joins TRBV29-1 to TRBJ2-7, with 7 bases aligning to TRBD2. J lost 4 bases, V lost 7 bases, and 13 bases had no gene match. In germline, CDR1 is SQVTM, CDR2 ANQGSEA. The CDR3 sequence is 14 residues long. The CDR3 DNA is TGCAGCGCTATCGAGCAGGGAGGGGTTTACGAGCAGTACTTC. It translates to CSAIEQGGVYEQYF.

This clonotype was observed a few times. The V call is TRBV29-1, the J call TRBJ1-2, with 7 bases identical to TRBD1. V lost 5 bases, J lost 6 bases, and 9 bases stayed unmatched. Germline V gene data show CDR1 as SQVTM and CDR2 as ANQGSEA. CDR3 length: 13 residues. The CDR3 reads CSVNPGTDNGYTF. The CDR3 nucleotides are TGCAGCGTTAACCCCGGGACAGACAATGGCTACACCTTC.

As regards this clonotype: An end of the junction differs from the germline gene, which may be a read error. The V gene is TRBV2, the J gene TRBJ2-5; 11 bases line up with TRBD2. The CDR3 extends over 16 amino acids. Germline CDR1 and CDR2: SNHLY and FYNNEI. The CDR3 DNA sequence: TGTGCCAGCATGACTAGCGGGGTTCCCGGGGCGGAGACCCGGTACTTC. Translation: CASMTSGVPGAETRYF.

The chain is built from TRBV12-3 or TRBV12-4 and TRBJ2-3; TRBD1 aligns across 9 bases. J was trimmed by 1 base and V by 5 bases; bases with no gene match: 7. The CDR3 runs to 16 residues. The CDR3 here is CASSRLRTGGTDTQYF. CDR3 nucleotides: TGTGCCAGCAGTCGCCTCCGGACAGGGGGCACAGATACGCAGTATTTT.

CDR3: CSVEDPNSFYGYTF. CDR3 nucleotides: TGCAGCGTTGAAGATCCCAACAGCTTCTATGGCTACACCTTC. The chain combines TRBV29-1 with TRBJ1-2; no firm D call. Germline V gives CDR1 SQVTM, CDR2 ANQGSEA. The CDR3 runs 14 residues. V lost 0 bases to trimming and J lost 4 bases, with 12 bases between them.

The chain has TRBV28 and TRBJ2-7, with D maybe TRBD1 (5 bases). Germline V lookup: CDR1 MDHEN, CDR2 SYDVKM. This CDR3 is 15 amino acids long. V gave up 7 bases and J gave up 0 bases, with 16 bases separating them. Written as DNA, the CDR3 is TGTGCCAGCATCCCCCAGGGCAGGAGCTCCTACGAGCAGTACTTC. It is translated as CASIPQGRSSYEQYF. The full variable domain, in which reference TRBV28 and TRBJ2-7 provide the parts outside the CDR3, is DVKVTQSSRYLVKRTGEKVFLECVQDMDHENMFWYRQDPGLGLRLIYFSYDVKMKEKGDIPEGYSVSREKKERFSLILESASTNQTSMYLCASIPQGRSSYEQYFGPGTRLTVT.

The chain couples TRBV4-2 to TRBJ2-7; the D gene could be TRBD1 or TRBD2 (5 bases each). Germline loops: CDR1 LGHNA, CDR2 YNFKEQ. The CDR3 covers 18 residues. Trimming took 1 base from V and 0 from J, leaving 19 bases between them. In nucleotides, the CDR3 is TGTGCCAGCAGCCAAGGGACGTCTGGGGCAGACTACTCCTACGAGCAGTACTTC. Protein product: CASSQGTSGADYSYEQYF.

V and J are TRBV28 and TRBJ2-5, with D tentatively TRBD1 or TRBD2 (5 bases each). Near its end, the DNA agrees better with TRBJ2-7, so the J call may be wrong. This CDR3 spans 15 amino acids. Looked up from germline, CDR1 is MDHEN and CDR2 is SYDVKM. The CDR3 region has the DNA TGTGCCAGCAGTAGGAGAGGGACCGCAACCTACGAGCAGTACTTC. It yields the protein CASSRRGTATYEQYF.

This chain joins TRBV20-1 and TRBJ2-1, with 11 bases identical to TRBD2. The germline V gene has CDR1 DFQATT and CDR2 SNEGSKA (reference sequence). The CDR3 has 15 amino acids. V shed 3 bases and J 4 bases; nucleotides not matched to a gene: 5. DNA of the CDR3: TGCAGTGCTAGGATAGCGGGGGGGCGGTACAATGAGCAGTTCTTC. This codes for CSARIAGGRYNEQFF.

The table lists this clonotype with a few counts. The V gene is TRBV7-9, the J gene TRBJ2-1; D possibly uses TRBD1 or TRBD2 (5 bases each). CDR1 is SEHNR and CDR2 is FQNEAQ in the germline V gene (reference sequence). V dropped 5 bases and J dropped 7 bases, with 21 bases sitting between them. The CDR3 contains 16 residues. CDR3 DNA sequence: TGTGCCAGCAGCCTAAGGTCAGGGACCACCGGGAATGAGCAGTTCTTC. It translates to CASSLRSGTTGNEQFF.

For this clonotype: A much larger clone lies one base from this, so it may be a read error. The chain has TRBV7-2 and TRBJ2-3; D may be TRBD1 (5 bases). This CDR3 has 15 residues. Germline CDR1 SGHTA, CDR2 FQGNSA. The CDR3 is CASSLGQKSTDAQYF. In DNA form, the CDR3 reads TGTGCCAGCAGCTTGGGGCAGAAGAGTACAGATGCGCAGTATTTT.

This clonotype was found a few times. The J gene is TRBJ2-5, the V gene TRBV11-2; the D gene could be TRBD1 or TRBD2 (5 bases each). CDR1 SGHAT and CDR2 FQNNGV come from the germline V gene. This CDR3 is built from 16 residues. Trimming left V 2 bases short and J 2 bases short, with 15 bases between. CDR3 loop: CASSLRWDVSQETQYF. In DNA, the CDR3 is TGTGCCAGCAGCTTAAGGTGGGACGTCAGTCAAGAGACCCAGTACTTC.

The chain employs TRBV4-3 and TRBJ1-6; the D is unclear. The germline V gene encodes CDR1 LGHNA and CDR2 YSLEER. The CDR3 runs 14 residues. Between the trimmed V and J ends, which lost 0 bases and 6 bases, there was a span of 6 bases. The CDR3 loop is CASSQEISNSPLHF. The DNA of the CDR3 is TGCGCCAGCAGCCAAGAAATTAGTAATTCACCCCTCCACTTT.

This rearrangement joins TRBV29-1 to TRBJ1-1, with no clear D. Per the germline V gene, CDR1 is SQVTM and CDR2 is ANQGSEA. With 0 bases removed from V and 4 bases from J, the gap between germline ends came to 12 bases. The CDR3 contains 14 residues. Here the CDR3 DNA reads TGCAGCGTTGAAGATGGGGTGTGGGGCACTGAAGCTTTCTTT. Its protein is CSVEDGVWGTEAFF. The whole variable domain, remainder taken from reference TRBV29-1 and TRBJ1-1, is SAVISQKPSRDICQRGTSLTIQCQVDSQVTMMFWYRQQPGQSLTLIATANQGSEATYESGFVIDKFPISRPNLTFSTLTVSNMSPEDSSIYLCSVEDGVWGTEAFFGQGTRLTVV.

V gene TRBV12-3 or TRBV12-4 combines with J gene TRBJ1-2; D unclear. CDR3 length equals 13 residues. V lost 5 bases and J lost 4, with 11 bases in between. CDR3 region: CASSPLTSYGYTF. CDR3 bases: TGTGCCAGCAGTCCATTAACGAGCTATGGCTACACCTTC.

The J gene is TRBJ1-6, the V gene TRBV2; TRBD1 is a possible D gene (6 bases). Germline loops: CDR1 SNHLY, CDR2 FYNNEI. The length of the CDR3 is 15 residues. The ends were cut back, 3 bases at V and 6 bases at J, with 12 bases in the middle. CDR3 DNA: TGTGCCAGCAGTGACCCGACAGGTCGTAATTCACCCCTCCACTTT. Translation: CASSDPTGRNSPLHF. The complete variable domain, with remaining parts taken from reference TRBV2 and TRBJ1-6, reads EPEVTQTPSHQVTQMGQEVILRCVPISNHLYFYWYRQILGQKVEFLVSFYNNEISEKSEIFDDQFSVERPDGSNFTLKIRSTKLEDSAMYFCASSDPTGRNSPLHFGNGTRLTVT.

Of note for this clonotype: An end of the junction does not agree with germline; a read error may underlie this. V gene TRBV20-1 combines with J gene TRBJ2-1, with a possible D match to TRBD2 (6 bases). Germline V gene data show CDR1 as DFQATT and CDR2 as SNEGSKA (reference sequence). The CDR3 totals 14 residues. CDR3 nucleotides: TGCAGTGCTAACCGGGGAGGTTTCTACAATGAGCGGTTCTTC. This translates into CSANRGGFYNERFF.

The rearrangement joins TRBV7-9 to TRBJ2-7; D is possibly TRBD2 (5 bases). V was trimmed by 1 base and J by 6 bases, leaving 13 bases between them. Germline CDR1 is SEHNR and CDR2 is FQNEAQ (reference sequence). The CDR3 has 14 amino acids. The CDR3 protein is CASSLDGIEVEQYF. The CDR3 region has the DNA TGTGCCAGCAGCTTAGACGGGATTGAGGTCGAGCAGTACTTC.

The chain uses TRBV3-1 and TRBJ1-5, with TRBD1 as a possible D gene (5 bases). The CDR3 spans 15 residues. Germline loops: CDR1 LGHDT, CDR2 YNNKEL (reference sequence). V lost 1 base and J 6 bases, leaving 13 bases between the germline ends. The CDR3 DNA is TGTGCCAGCAGCCAAGGGGTAAATAGGGGTCAGCCCCAGCATTTT. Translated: CASSQGVNRGQPQHF.

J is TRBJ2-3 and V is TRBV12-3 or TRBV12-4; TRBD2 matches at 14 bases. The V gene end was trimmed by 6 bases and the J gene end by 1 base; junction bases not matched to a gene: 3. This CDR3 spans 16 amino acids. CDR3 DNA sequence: TGTGCCAGCAGACGGGGACTAGCGGGGGGCACAGATACGCAGTATTTT. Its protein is CASRRGLAGGTDTQYF.

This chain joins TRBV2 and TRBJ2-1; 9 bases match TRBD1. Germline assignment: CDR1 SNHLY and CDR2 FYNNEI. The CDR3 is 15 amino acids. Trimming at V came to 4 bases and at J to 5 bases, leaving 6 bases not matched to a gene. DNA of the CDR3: TGTGCCAGCAGTGCGGCCGGGACAGGGAACAATGAGCAGTTCTTC. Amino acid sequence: CASSAAGTGNNEQFF.

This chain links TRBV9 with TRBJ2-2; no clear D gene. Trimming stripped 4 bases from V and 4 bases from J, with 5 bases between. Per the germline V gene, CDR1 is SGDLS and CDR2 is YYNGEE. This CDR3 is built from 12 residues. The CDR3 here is CASSRSTGELFF. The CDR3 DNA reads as TGTGCCAGCAGCAGAAGCACCGGGGAGCTGTTTTTT.

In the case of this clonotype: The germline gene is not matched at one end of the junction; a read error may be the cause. As DNA, the CDR3 is TGTGCCAGCAGCTCAGGACAGGGGGCCCACTCCTACGAGCGGTACTTC. Protein sequence: CASSSGQGAHSYERYF. The chain recombines TRBV7-9 with TRBJ2-7; 11 bases match TRBD1. The CDR3 spans 16 residues. Germline V CDR1 and CDR2: SEHNR, FQNEAQ (reference sequence).